Listed below are T cell receptor beta chains from one sample, sequenced in a study of cytomegalovirus exposure and HLA in healthy donors. The assay was immunoSEQ multiplex PCR, and TCRdb's table has in-frame clones only and misses some. The sample consists of around 180,000 clones, around 83% of them appearing once. The source material was PBMCs. All receptors derive from a woman aged 40 to 50 in good health and CMV-seronegative. CDR3s include the opening cysteine and the closing phenylalanine or tryptophan. D genes are given only for firm matches. Clone size appears in some rows only: once, few, many, or a class for an expanded clone.

CDR3	DNA	D	V	J	size
CASRPPGKVDTQYF	TGTGCCAGCCGTCCCCCAGGGAAAGTAGATACGCAGTATTTT	NA	TRBV6-5	TRBJ2-3	NA
CASSLGVWGQGLHEQFF	TGTGCCAGCAGCTTAGGTGTGTGGGGACAGGGCCTCCATGAGCAGTTCTTC	TRBD1	TRBV7-2	TRBJ2-1	NA
CAITGQGDTEAFF	TGTGCCATCACCGGTCAGGGTGACACTGAAGCTTTCTTT	NA	TRBV7-2	TRBJ1-1	few
CAISDPSGASTDTQYF	TGTGCCATCAGTGACCCTAGCGGGGCTAGCACAGATACGCAGTATTTT	TRBD2	TRBV10-3	TRBJ2-3	NA
CSSSPDGVQPQHF	TGTTCCAGCAGCCCTGACGGGGTTCAGCCCCAGCATTTT	NA	TRBV7-9	TRBJ1-5	few
CASSLSLAVEQYF	TGTGCCAGCAGCTTATCTCTAGCAGTCGAGCAGTACTTC	NA	TRBV11-3	TRBJ2-7	NA
CASSSRGGGDTIYF	TGTGCCAGCAGTTCCCGCGGCGGAGGGGACACCATATATTTT	NA	TRBV6-5	TRBJ1-3	NA
CASSLFPGQDTEAFF	TGCGCCAGCAGCTTGTTCCCGGGACAAGACACTGAAGCTTTCTTT	NA	TRBV5-1	TRBJ1-1	NA
CASKLGPYGYTF	TGCGCCAGCAAACTAGGTCCCTATGGCTACACCTTC	NA	TRBV5-1	TRBJ1-2	NA
CAWSVLPGETQYF	TGTGCCTGGAGTGTACTGCCTGGAGAGACCCAGTACTTC	NA	TRBV30	TRBJ2-5	NA
CAWSRGLGYTF	TGTGCCTGGAGTAGGGGGCTTGGCTACACCTTC	TRBD1	TRBV30	TRBJ1-2	once
CASSFPSAPRGQETQYF	TGTGCCAGCAGCTTCCCCTCCGCTCCCAGGGGGCAAGAGACCCAGTACTTC	TRBD1	TRBV5-4	TRBJ2-5	NA
CASRGNRGSYEQYF	TGTGCCAGCAGGGGGAACAGGGGATCCTACGAGCAGTACTTC	TRBD1	TRBV7-2	TRBJ2-7	once
CASMTGAALGYGYTF	TGTGCCAGTATGACAGGGGCCGCCTTGGGCTATGGCTACACCTTC	TRBD1	TRBV7-8	TRBJ1-2	NA
CASRGAGFYNEQFF	TGTGCCAGTAGGGGAGCGGGTTTCTACAATGAGCAGTTCTTC	NA	TRBV19	TRBJ2-1	NA
CASKRTTGGGELFF	TGTGCCAGCAAGAGGACTACTGGTGGGGGGGAGCTGTTTTTT	NA	TRBV7-3	TRBJ2-2	NA
CASSYEGTANQPQHF	TGTGCCAGCAGTTACGAGGGGACAGCAAATCAGCCCCAGCATTTT	TRBD1	TRBV6-5	TRBJ1-5	NA
CASSSLSRQGGYNEQFF	TGTGCCAGCAGCTCCCTTTCACGACAGGGGGGATACAATGAGCAGTTCTTC	TRBD1	TRBV5-6	TRBJ2-1	once
CAISQGGDNEKLFF	TGTGCCATCAGTCAAGGGGGTGATAATGAAAAACTGTTTTTT	NA	TRBV10-3	TRBJ1-4	NA
CASSFQREGNNEQFF	TGTGCCAGCAGTTTCCAGCGGGAGGGAAACAATGAGCAGTTCTTC	TRBD2	TRBV5-4	TRBJ2-1	NA
CASSPRGGLTEAFF	TGTGCCAGCAGCCCCCGGGGAGGGCTCACTGAAGCTTTCTTT	NA	TRBV11-2	TRBJ1-1	NA
CASSPLEGQGYGYTF	TGTGCCAGCTCACCACTGGAGGGACAGGGGTATGGCTACACCTTC	TRBD1	TRBV18	TRBJ1-2	NA
CASSRVSWRENTEAFF	TGTGCCAGCAGCAGGGTCTCCTGGAGGGAGAACACTGAAGCTTTCTTT	NA	TRBV5-6	TRBJ1-1	NA
CASSTGLPNTGELFF	TGTGCCAGCAGTACGGGACTGCCGAACACCGGGGAGCTGTTTTTT	NA	TRBV6-5	TRBJ2-2	NA
CASNQGTGRLGYGYTF	TGTGCCTCGAACCAGGGGACAGGGCGTCTTGGGTATGGCTACACCTTC	TRBD1	TRBV10-3	TRBJ1-2	NA
CASRATGGFTEAFF	TGTGCCAGCAGGGCGACAGGGGGCTTCACTGAAGCTTTCTTT	TRBD1	TRBV6-1	TRBJ1-1	NA
CASSLQGGYEKLFF	TGTGCCAGCAGTTTACAGGGAGGGTATGAAAAACTGTTTTTT	NA	TRBV27	TRBJ1-4	NA
CASTTGQGRGETQYF	TGTGCCAGCACTACGGGACAGGGGAGGGGCGAGACCCAGTACTTC	TRBD1	TRBV2	TRBJ2-5	NA
CAWSPPPGGGQPQHF	TGTGCCTGGAGTCCCCCACCCGGGGGGGGCCAGCCCCAGCATTTT	NA	TRBV30	TRBJ1-5	NA
CASGRDREAYGYTF	TGTGCTAGTGGCCGCGACAGGGAGGCCTATGGCTACACCTTC	TRBD1	TRBV12-5	TRBJ1-2	NA
CASSQDGGLSTGELFF	TGCGCCAGCAGCCAAGATGGTGGCCTTTCCACCGGGGAGCTGTTTTTT	NA	TRBV4-3	TRBJ2-2	NA
CASSPDRGAGDTQYF	TGCGCCAGCAGCCCGGACAGGGGCGCTGGAGATACGCAGTATTTT	TRBD1	TRBV5-1	TRBJ2-3	once
CASSLGQGDGYTF	TGCGCCAGCAGCCTCGGTCAGGGTGATGGCTACACCTTC	NA	TRBV5-1	TRBJ1-2	NA
CATSRGRGRNTGELFF	TGTGCCACCAGCAGAGGCAGGGGGCGGAACACCGGGGAGCTGTTTTTT	TRBD1	TRBV15	TRBJ2-2	once
CASSLRGIGNQPQHF	TGTGCCAGTAGCCTCAGGGGGATCGGGAATCAGCCCCAGCATTTT	TRBD1	TRBV19	TRBJ1-5	few
CASSPRISRVTGELFF	TGTGCCAGCAGCCCTCGCATTAGTCGCGTCACCGGGGAGCTGTTTTTT	NA	TRBV5-6	TRBJ2-2	NA
CASSPGQVNYGYTF	TGTGCCAGCAGCCCCGGACAGGTTAACTATGGCTACACCTTC	TRBD1	TRBV14	TRBJ1-2	NA
CASSEGGTANSNQPQHF	TGCGCCAGCAGTGAGGGAGGGACGGCTAATAGCAATCAGCCCCAGCATTTT	NA	TRBV10-1	TRBJ1-5	NA
CASIPGGAGTDTQYF	TGTGCCAGCATTCCAGGAGGGGCAGGCACAGATACGCAGTATTTT	NA	TRBV27	TRBJ2-3	NA
CSGGRAGEQYF	TGCAGCGGCGGGAGGGCCGGCGAGCAGTACTTC	TRBD2	TRBV20-1	TRBJ2-7	NA
CAWNRNRAAGELFF	TGTGCCTGGAACCGTAACAGGGCCGCCGGGGAGCTGTTTTTT	NA	TRBV30	TRBJ2-2	NA
CATSREPFGQPQHF	TGTGCCACCAGCAGAGAACCCTTCGGGCAGCCCCAGCATTTT	NA	TRBV15	TRBJ1-5	NA
CASSLGGYSNQPQHF	TGTGCCAGCAGCTTGGGAGGGTATAGCAATCAGCCCCAGCATTTT	NA	TRBV5-5	TRBJ1-5	once